The text below deals with one T cell receptor (beta chain). The CDR3 spans 13 residues. Trimming took off 5 bases at V and 8 bases at J, with 15 bases between the two ends. This entry is derived from a study of patients and donors after allogeneic stem cell transplantation. TCRdb re-called the RT-PCR reads through MiXCR, storing one row per CDR3 protein. Of some 960,000 distinct CDR3 sequences listed, about 20% are singletons. Source material: blood, either unsorted or a sorted T cell fraction (not recorded which). This TCR came from a human donor who was either an allogeneic HSCT recipient or a stem cell or donor lymphocyte infusion donor (not recorded which). It is not recorded whose cells these are; they may come from a transplant donor. The chain employs TRBV12-3 or TRBV12-4 and TRBJ1-2; D not certain. The CDR3 coding sequence is TGTGCCAGCAGTCCTGCCACTCTCAAGGGCTACACCTTC. Protein: CASSPATLKGYTF.